This T cell receptor (beta chain) derives from a study of shared T cell receptors in the human thymus. This table comes from immunoSEQ multiplex PCR, and its TCRdb copy is limited to in-frame clones, with some not included. The sample yields almost 550,000 clones, about four fifths seen once. This CDR3 is built from 13 residues. J lost 10 bases, V lost 7 bases, and 10 bases had no gene match. The germline CDR1 and CDR2 sequences are WNHNN and SYGVQD (reference sequence). The same sample was also studied in work on human thymus T cells. That work adds: Among the donors, all were healthy Finnish infants having corrective surgery for congenital heart defects. Resections from corrective heart surgery supplied the thymus tissue. Apparent bias marked the V and J gene usage of thymic and blood repertoires. Related research found strongly overlapping thymic repertoires in unrelated individuals.

The genes are TRBV10-1 and TRBJ2-1; 7 nucleotides agree with TRBD2. Sequenced input: thymocytes. The receptor's source is a boy less than two years old with a congenital heart defect. As DNA, the CDR3 is TGCGCCAGCATCCGACTAGCCCGGCGGGAGCAGTTCTTC. Amino acid sequence: CASIRLARREQFF.